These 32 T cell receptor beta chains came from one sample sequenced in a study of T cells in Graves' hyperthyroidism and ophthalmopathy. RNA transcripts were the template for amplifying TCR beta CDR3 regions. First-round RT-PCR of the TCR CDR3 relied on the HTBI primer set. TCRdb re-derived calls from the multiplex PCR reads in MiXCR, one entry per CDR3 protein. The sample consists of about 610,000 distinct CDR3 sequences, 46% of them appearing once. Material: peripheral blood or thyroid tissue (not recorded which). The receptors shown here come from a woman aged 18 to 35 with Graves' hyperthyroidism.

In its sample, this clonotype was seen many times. The CDR3 spells CASRARTGWSGYTF. CDR3 DNA sequence: TGTGCCAGCAGGGCTAGGACAGGGTGGAGTGGCTACACCTTC. The V gene is TRBV12-3 or TRBV12-4, the J gene TRBJ1-2; TRBD1 agrees at 8 bases. CDR3 size: 14 residues. Losses at the gene ends were 6 bases for V and 7 bases for J; bases not matched to a gene: 10.

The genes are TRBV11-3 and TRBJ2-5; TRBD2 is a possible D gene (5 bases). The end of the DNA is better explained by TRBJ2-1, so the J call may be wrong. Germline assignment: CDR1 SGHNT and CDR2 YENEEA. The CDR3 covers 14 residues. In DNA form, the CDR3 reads TGTGCCAGCAGCACTAGGATCTCCTACAATGAGCAGTTCTTC. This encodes CASSTRISYNEQFF.

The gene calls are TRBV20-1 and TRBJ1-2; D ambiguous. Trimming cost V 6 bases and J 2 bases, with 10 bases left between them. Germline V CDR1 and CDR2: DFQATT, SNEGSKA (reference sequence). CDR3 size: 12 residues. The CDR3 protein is CSARGRNYGYTF. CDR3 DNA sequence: TGCAGTGCGCGCGGCAGGAACTATGGCTACACCTTC.

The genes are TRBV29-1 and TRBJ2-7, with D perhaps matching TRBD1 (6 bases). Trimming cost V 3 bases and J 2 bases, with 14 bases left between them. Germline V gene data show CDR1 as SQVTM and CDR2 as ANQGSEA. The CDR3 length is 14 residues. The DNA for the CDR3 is TGCAGCGTTGAGGCCAGCAGGGGAACCTACGAGCAGTACTTC. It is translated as CSVEASRGTYEQYF.

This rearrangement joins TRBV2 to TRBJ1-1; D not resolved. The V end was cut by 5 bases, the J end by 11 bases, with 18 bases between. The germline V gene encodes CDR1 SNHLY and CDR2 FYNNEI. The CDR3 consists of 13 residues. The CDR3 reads CASSNLAVKGAFF. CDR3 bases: TGTGCCAGCAGTAATTTAGCGGTCAAAGGGGCTTTCTTT. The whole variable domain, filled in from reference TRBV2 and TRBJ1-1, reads EPEVTQTPSHQVTQMGQEVILRCVPISNHLYFYWYRQILGQKVEFLVSFYNNEISEKSEIFDDQFSVERPDGSNFTLKIRSTKLEDSAMYFCASSNLAVKGAFFGQGTRLTVV.

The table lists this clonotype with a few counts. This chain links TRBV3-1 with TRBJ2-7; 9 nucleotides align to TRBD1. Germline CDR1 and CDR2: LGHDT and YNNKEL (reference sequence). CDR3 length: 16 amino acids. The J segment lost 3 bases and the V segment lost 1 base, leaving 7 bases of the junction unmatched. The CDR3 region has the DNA TGTGCCAGCAGCCAAGCCGGGACAGGGAGGGTCTACGAGCAGTACTTC. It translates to CASSQAGTGRVYEQYF.

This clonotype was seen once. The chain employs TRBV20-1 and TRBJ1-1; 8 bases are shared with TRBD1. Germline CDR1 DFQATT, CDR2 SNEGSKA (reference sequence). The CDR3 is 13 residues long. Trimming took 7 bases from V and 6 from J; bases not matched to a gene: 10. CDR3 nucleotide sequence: TGCAGTGTGGAACAGGGGGAGGCCGCTGAAGCTTTCTTT. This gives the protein CSVEQGEAAEAFF.

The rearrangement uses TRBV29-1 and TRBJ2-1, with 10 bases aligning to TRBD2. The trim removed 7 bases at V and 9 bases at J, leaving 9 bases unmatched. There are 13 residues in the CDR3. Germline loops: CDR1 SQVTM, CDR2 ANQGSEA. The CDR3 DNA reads TGCAGCGATAAGCGGGAGGGCCGTAGTGAGCAGTTCTTC. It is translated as CSDKREGRSEQFF.

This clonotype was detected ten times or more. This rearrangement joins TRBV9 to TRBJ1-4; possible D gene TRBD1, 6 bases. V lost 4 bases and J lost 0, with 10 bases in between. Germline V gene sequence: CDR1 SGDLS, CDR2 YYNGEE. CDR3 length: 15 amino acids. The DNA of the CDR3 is TGTGCCAGCAGCCAACGGACAGCAACTAATGAAAAACTGTTTTTT. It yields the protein CASSQRTATNEKLFF.

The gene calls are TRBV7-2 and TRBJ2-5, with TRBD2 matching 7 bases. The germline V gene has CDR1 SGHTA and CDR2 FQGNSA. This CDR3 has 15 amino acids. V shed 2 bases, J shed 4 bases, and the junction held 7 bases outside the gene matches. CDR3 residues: CASSLQGGTGETQYF. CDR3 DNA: TGTGCCAGCAGCTTACAGGGAGGGACTGGAGAGACCCAGTACTTC. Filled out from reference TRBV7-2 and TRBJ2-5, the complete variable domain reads GAGVSQSPSNKVTEKGKDVELRCDPISGHTALYWYRQSLGQGLEFLIYFQGNSAPDKSGLPSDRFSAERTGGSVSTLTIQRTQQEDSAVYLCASSLQGGTGETQYFGPGTRLLVL.

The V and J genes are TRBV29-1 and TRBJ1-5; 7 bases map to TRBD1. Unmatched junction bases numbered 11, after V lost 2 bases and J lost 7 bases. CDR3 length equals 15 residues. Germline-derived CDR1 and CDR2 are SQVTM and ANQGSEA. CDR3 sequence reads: CSVEMPGGRRQPQHF. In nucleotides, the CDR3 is TGCAGCGTTGAAATGCCAGGGGGTCGTCGGCAGCCCCAGCATTTT.

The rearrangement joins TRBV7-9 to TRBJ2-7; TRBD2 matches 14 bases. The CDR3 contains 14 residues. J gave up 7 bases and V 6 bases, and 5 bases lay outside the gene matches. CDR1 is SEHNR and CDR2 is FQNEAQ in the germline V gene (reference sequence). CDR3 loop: CASRKGLAGVEQYF. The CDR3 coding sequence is TGTGCCAGCAGGAAGGGACTAGCGGGAGTGGAGCAGTACTTC.

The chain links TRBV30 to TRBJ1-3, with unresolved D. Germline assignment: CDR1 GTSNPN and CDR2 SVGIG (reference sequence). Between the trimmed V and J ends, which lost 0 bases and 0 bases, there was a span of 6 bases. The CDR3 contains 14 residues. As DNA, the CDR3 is TGTGCCTGGAGTGTCACGAGCTCTGGAAACACCATATATTTT. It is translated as CAWSVTSSGNTIYF.

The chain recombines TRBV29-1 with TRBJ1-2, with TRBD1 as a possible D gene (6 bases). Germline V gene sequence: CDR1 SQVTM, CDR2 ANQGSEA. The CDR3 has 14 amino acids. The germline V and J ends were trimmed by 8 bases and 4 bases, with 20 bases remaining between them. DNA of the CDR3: TGCAGCAGATACGCTCGGGACACCATCTATGGCTACACCTTC. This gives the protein CSRYARDTIYGYTF.

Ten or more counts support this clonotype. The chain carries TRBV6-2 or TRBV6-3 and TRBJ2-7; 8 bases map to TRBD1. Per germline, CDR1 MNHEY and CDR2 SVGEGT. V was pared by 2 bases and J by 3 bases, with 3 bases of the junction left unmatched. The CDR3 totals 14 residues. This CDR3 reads CASSYLDRVYEQYF. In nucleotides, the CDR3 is TGTGCCAGCAGTTACCTGGACAGGGTCTACGAGCAGTACTTC.

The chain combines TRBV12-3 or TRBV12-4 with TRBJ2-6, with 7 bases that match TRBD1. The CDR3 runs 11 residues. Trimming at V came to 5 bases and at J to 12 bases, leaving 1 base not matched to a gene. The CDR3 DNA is TGTGCCAGCAGTCGGGACAGCGTCCTGACTTTC. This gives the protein CASSRDSVLTF.

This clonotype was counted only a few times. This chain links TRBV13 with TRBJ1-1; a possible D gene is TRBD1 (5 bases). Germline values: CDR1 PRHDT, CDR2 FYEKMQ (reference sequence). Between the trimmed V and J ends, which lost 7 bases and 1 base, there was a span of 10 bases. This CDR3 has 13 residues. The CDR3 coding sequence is TGTGCCAGCATCCTCAGGGAGAACACTGAAGCTTTCTTT. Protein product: CASILRENTEAFF.

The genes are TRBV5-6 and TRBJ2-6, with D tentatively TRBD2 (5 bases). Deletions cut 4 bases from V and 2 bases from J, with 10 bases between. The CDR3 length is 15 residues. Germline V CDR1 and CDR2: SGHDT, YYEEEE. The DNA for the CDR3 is TGTGCCAGCAGCCACGGGAACACTGGGGCCAACGTCCTGACTTTC. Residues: CASSHGNTGANVLTF.

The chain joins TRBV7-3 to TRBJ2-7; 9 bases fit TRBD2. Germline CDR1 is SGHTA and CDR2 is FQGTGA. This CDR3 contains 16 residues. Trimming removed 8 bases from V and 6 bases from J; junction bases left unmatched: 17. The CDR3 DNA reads TGTGCCAGCGGCCTCCTTAGCGGGAGAGGGCAAGGCGAGCAGTACTTC. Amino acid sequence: CASGLLSGRGQGEQYF. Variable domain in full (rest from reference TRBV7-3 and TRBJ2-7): GAGVSQTPSNKVTEKGKYVELRCDPISGHTALYWYRQSLGQGPEFLIYFQGTGAADDSGLPNDRFFAVRPEGSVSTLKIQRTERGDSAVYLCASGLLSGRGQGEQYFGPGTRLTVT.

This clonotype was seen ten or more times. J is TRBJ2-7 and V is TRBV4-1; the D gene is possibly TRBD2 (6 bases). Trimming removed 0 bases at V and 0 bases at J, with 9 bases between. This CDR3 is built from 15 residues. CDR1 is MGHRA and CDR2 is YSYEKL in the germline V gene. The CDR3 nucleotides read TGCGCCAGCAGCCAAGATCCCGGGGGCTCCTACGAGCAGTACTTC. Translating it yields CASSQDPGGSYEQYF.

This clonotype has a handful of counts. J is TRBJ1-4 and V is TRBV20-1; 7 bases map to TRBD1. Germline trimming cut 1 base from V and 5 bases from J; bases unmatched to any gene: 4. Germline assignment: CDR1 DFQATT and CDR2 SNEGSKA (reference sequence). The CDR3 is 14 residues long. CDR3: CSARGTGGNEKLFF. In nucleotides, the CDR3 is TGCAGTGCTAGAGGGACAGGCGGAAATGAAAAACTGTTTTTT.

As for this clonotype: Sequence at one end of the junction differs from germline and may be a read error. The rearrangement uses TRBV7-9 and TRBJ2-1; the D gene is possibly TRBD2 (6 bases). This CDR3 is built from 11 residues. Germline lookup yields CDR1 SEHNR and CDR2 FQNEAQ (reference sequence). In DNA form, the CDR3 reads TGCGCCAGCAGCTTGGAGGGGGAGCAGTTCTTC. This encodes CASSLEGEQFF.

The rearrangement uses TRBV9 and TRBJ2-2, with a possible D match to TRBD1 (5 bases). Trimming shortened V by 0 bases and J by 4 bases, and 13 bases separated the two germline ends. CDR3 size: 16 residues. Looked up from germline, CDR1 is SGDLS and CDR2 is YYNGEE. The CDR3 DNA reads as TGTGCCAGCAGCGTAGAAGGGGCAGCCGGCACCGGGGAGCTGTTTTTT. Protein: CASSVEGAAGTGELFF.

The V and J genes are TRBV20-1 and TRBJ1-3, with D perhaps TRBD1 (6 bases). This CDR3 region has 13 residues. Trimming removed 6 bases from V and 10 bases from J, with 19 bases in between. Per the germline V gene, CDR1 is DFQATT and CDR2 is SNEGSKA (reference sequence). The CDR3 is CSAPKGGLATIYF. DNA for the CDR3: TGCAGTGCCCCGAAGGGGGGACTAGCTACCATATATTTT.

The CDR3 DNA is TGTGCCAGCAGCACGGGACTAGGACTGCCCTACGAGCAGTACTTC. Translation gives CASSTGLGLPYEQYF. The chain links TRBV7-2 to TRBJ2-7, with TRBD2 identical over 8 bases. From germline, CDR1 is SGHTA and CDR2 FQGNSA. The CDR3 runs 15 residues. The J segment lost 2 bases and the V segment lost 5 bases, leaving 8 bases of the junction unmatched. The complete variable domain, with remaining parts taken from reference TRBV7-2 and TRBJ2-7, reads GAGVSQSPSNKVTEKGKDVELRCDPISGHTALYWYRQSLGQGLEFLIYFQGNSAPDKSGLPSDRFSAERTGGSVSTLTIQRTQQEDSAVYLCASSTGLGLPYEQYFGPGTRLTVT.

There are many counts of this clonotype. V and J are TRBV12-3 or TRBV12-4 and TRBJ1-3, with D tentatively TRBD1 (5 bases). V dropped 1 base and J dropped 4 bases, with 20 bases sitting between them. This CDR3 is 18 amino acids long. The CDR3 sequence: CASSLVVVQGISGNTIYF. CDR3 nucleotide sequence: TGTGCCAGCAGTTTAGTGGTGGTTCAGGGAATATCCGGAAACACCATATATTTT.

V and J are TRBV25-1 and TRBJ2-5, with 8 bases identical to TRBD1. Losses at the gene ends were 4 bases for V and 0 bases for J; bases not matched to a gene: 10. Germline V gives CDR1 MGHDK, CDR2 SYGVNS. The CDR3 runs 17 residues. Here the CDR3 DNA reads TGTGCCAGCAGTGCCTCAGGGGGCTGGGTGTACCAAGAGACCCAGTACTTC. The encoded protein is CASSASGGWVYQETQYF. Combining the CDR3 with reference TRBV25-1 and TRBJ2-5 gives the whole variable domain EADIYQTPRYLVIGTGKKITLECSQTMGHDKMYWYQQDPGMELHLIHYSYGVNSTEKGDLSSESTVSRIRTEHFPLTLESARPSHTSQYLCASSASGGWVYQETQYFGPGTRLLVL.

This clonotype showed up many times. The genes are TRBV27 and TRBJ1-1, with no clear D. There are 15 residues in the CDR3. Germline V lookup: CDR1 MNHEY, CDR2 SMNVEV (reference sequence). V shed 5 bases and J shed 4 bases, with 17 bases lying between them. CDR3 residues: CASSPSNARLTEAFF. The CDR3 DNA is TGTGCCAGCAGTCCCTCGAATGCTCGTCTCACTGAAGCTTTCTTT.

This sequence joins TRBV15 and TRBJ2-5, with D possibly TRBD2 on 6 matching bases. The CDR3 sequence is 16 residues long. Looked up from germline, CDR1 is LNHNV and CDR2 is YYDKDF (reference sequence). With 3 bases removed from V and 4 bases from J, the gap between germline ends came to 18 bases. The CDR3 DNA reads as TGTGCCACCAGCAGTTACTCGGCGGGGTCGGGAGAGACCCAGTACTTC. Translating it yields CATSSYSAGSGETQYF.

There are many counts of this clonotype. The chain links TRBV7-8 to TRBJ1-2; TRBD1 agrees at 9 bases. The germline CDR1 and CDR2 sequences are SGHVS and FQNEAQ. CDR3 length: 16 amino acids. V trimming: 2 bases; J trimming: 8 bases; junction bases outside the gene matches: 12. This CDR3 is CASSLRTGTGIKGYTF. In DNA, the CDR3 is TGTGCCAGCAGCTTAAGAACCGGGACAGGGATTAAGGGCTACACCTTC. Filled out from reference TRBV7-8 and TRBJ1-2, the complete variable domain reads GAGVSQSPRYKVAKRGQDVALRCDPISGHVSLFWYQQALGQGPEFLTYFQNEAQLDKSGLPSDRFFAERPEGSVSTLKIQRTQQEDSAVYLCASSLRTGTGIKGYTFGSGTRLTVV.

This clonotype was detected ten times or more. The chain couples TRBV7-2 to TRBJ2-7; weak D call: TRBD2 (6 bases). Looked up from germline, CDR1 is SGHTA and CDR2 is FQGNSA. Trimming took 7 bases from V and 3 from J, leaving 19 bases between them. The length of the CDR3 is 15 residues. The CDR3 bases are TGTGCCAGCACCTCCCTGGGGCTAGCGCGCTACGAGCAGTACTTC. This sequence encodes CASTSLGLARYEQYF.

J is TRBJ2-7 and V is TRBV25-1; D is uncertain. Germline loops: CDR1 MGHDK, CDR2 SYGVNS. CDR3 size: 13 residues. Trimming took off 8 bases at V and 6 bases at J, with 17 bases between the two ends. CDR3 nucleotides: TGTGCCAGCGTTGAGGACGAGGAAGTCGAGCAGTACTTC. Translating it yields CASVEDEEVEQYF.